This section outlines one TCR beta chain sequence together with its context. What antigen it recognizes has not been identified. The record has no base qualities; no much larger clone is one base away. The sample belongs to a study of PD-1 blockade in mismatch repair-deficient tumors (dated by TCRdb to 2017 to 2019). Study-level background: The trial enrolled 86 consecutive patients with roughly 13 mismatch repair-deficient cancer types between September 2013 and 2016, all previously treated and progressing. Deep sequencing of TCR CDR3 regions was used to track tumor-associated T cell clones in peripheral blood of patients responding to PD-1 blockade. The study at large found these results: Tumor-resident clones, often undetectable in blood before treatment, expanded rapidly after pembrolizumab and then contracted, generally before radiologic responses.

Mismatch repair deficiency in every enrolled patient was established by polymerase chain reaction or immunohistochemistry. TCR sequencing was performed for a few patients who responded to pembrolizumab therapy. Pembrolizumab PD-1 blockade was prospectively tested in advanced mismatch repair-deficient cancers, regardless of tissue of origin, in the phase II trial. Peripheral blood T cell samples were gathered serially, both before PD-1 blockade started and at multiple time points afterward. The timing of each blood sample was reported as weeks after the first dose of pembrolizumab. Receptor libraries were prepared by the immunoSEQ multiplex PCR assay. This is the immuneACCESS table as TCRdb keeps it, with only in-frame sequences that have V and J called. A part of the clones is gone; compared with another copy, unresolved V genes explain less than half, and the rest is unexplained. This sample is represented by approximately 79,000 clones; approximately 80% of them were singletons. Jointly, the top ten make up 5% to 6.5% of the sample.

CDR1 and CDR2 were assigned from the germline V gene as SGHTA and FQGNSA. From its cysteine to its phenylalanine, the CDR3 spans 12 amino acids. The CDR3 DNA has 36 bases and is translated from base 1. Relative to germline, V is 6 bases shorter and J is 2 bases shorter, with 8 bases between their ends. The receptor chain draws on TRBV7-2 and TRBJ2-7; a tentative D call is TRBD1 (5 bases match). The receptor was derived from an adult with mismatch repair-deficient cancer. The sequenced sample was peripheral blood, obtained 44 weeks after starting pembrolizumab. Read as DNA, the sequence is TGTGCCAGCAGTCCAGGGACCTACGAGCAGTACTTC. Translation gives CASSPGTYEQYF.